This T cell receptor (beta chain) came from a study of blood T cell repertoires in COVID-19. Germline values: CDR1 SGDLS, CDR2 YYNGEE. The V gene end was trimmed by 0 bases and the J gene end by 3 bases; junction bases not matched to a gene: 6. This CDR3 is built from 16 residues. Using immunoSEQ multiplex PCR, the repertoire was profiled, and TCRdb retains in-frame clones only, with some absent. The sample has under 350,000 clones; 70% to 90% are singletons. The source of this sequence is a man younger than 45 who had recovered from COVID-19. This chain joins TRBV9 and TRBJ1-2; TRBD1 matches at 9 bases. Source material: PBMCs or T cells enriched from blood (not recorded which). CDR3 sequence reads: CASSVDRTGAYYGYTF. In nucleotides, the CDR3 is TGTGCCAGCAGCGTAGACCGGACAGGGGCCTACTATGGCTACACCTTC.